This T cell receptor (beta chain) was retrieved from a study of blood T cell repertoires in COVID-19. As for the study in general: Whether acute or convalescent, the COVID-19 samples came from the United States, Italy and Spain. From T cells, B-cell-depleted T cells, or PBMCs came the material, which was cDNA or gDNA.

Per the original data handling: How many nucleated cells were present was estimated from reference gene primer amplification. Measured with immunoSEQ multiplex PCR; TCRdb has only the in-frame clones, and not every one. V, J and clone size are those of that table, while D and trimming were read from the DNA. In the table there are about 26,000 clones, around 87% of which are singletons. Germline lookup yields CDR1 DFQATT and CDR2 SNEGSKA (reference sequence). There are 13 residues in the CDR3. Trimming shortened V by 3 bases and J by 6 bases, and 12 bases separated the two germline ends. The V call is TRBV20-1, the J call TRBJ1-5; D ambiguous. The clonotype originates from a man aged 65-85 years with acute or convalescent COVID-19. Material for sequencing was peripheral blood. The CDR3 sequence is CSASLQMGQPQHF. CDR3 sequence (DNA): TGCAGTGCTAGTTTACAGATGGGTCAGCCCCAGCATTTT.